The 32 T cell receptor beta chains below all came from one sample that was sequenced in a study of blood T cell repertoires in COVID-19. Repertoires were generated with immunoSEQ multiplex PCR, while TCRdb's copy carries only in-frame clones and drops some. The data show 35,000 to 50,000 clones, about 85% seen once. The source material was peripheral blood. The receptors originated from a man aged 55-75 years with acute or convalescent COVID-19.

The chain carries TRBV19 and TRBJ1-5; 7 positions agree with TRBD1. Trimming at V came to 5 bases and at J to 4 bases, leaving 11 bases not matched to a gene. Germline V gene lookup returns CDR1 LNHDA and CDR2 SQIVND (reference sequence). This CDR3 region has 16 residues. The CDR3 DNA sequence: TGTGCCAGTAGTTTTGGGGGACAGCCTCAGAATCAGCCCCAGCATTTT. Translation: CASSFGGQPQNQPQHF.

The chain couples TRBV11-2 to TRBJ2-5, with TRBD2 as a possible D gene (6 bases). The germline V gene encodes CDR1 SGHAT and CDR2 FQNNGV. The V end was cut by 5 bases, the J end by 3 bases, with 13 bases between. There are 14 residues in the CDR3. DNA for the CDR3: TGTGCCAGCAGCCCTGGGACTTCCGAAGAGACCCAGTACTTC. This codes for CASSPGTSEETQYF.

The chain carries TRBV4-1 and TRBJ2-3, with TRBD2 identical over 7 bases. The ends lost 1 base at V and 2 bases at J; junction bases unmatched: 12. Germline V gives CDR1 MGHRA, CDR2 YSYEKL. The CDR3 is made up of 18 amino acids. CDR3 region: CASSQGGGEGTLTDTQYF. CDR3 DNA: TGCGCCAGCAGCCAAGGGGGTGGGGAGGGAACTCTCACAGATACGCAGTATTTT.

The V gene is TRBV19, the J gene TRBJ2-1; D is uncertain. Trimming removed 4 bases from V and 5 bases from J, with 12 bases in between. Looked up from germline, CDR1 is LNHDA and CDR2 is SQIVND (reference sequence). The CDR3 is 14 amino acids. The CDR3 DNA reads TGTGCCAGTAGTACCCAAGGCGGCGACAATGAGCAGTTCTTC. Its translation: CASSTQGGDNEQFF.

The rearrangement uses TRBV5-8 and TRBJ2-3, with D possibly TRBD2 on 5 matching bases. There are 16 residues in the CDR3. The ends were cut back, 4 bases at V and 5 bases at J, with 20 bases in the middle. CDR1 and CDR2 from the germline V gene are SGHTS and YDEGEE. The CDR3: CASSRSGKGRIDTQYF. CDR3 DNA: TGTGCCAGCAGCCGAAGCGGAAAAGGGCGGATAGATACGCAGTATTTT.

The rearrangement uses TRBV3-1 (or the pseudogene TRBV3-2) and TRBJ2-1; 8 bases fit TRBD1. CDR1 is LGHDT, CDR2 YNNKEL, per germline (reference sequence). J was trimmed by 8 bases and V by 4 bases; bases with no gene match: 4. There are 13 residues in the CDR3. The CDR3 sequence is CASSLGQGDEQFF. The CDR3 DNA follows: TGTGCCAGCAGCCTCGGACAGGGTGATGAGCAGTTCTTC.

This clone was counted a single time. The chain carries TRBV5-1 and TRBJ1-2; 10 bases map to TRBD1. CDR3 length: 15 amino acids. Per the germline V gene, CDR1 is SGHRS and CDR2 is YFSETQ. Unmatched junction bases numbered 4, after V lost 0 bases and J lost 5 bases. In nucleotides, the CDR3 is TGCGCCAGCAGCTTGGGATTGGACAGGGGGTATGGCTACACCTTC. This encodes CASSLGLDRGYGYTF.

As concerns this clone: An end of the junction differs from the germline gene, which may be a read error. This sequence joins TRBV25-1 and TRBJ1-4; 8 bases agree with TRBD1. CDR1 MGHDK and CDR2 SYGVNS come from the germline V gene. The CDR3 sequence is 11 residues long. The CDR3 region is CASSPGQGREF. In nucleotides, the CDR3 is TGTGCCAGCAGTCCAGGACAGGGAAGAGAGTTT.

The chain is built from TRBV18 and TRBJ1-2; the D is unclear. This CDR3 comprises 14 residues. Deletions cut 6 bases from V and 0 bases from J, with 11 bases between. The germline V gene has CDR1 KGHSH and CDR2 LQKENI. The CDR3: CASSTEGPNYGYTF. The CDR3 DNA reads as TGTGCCAGCTCTACGGAGGGCCCTAACTATGGCTACACCTTC. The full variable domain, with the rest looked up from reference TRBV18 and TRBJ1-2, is NAGVMQNPRHLVRRRGQEARLRCSPMKGHSHVYWYRQLPEEGLKFMVYLQKENIIDESGMPKERFSAEFPKEGPSILRIQQVVRGDSAAYFCASSTEGPNYGYTFGSGTRLTVV.

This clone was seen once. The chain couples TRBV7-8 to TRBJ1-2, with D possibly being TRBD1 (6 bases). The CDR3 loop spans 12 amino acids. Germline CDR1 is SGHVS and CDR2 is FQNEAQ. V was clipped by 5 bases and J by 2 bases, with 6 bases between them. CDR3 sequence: CASSQGNYGYTF. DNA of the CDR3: TGTGCCAGCAGCCAGGGGAACTATGGCTACACCTTC.

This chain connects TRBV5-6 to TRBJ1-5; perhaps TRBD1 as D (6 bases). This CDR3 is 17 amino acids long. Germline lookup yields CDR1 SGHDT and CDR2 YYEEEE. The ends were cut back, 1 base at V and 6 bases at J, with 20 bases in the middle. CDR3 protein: CASSLQGGGFQFQPQHF. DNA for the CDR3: TGTGCCAGCAGCTTGCAAGGCGGGGGCTTCCAGTTTCAGCCCCAGCATTTT.

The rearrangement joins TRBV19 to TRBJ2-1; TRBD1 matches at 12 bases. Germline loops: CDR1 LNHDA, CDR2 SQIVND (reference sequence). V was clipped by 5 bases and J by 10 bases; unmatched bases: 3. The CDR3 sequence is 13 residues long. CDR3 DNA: TGTGCCAGTAGTGGGACAGGGGGCGTAGAGCAGTTCTTC. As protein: CASSGTGGVEQFF.

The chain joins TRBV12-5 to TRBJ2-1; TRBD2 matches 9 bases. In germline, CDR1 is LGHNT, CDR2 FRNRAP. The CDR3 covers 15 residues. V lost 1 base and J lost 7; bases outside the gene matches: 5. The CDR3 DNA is TGTGCTAGTGGTTTGGGCGGGGGGGTCTTTAATGAGCAGTTCTTC. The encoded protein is CASGLGGGVFNEQFF.

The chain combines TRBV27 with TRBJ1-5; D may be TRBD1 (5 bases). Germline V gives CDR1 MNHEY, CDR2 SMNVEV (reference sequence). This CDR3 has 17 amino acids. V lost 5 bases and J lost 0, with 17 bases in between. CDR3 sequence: CASSPSRTSHSNQPQHF. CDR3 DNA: TGTGCCAGCAGTCCATCCCGGACATCCCATAGCAATCAGCCCCAGCATTTT.

CDR3 coding DNA: TGTGCCAGCAGTCCCGGGACTTCGTATGGCTACACCTTC. It is translated as CASSPGTSYGYTF. V gene TRBV12-3 or TRBV12-4 combines with J gene TRBJ1-2; D is possibly TRBD1 (5 bases). The CDR3 length is 13 residues. V was trimmed by 5 bases and J by 5 bases, leaving 12 bases between them.

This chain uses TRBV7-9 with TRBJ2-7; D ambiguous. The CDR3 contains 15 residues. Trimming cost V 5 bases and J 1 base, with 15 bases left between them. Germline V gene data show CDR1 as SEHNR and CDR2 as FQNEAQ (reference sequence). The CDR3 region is CASSPREDWSYEQYF. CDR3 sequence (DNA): TGTGCCAGCAGCCCACGCGAGGATTGGTCCTACGAGCAGTACTTC. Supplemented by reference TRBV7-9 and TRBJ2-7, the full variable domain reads DTGVSQNPRHKITKRGQNVTFRCDPISEHNRLYWYRQTLGQGPEFLTYFQNEAQLEKSRLLSDRFSAERPKGSFSTLEIQRTEQGDSAMYLCASSPREDWSYEQYFGPGTRLTVT.

The CDR3 nucleotides are TGTGCCAGCAGTCCTCTCCCTGAGACTAGCGGTTACTACGAGCAGTACTTC. This codes for CASSPLPETSGYYEQYF. This chain joins TRBV5-5 and TRBJ2-7; 9 bases are a match to TRBD2. With V trimmed by 5 bases and J by 3 bases, 15 bases remained unmatched. This CDR3 has 17 amino acids. The germline gives CDR1 SGHKS, CDR2 YYEKEE (reference sequence). Based on the CDR3 plus reference TRBV5-5 and TRBJ2-7, the full variable domain is DAGVTQSPTHLIKTRGQQVTLRCSPISGHKSVSWYQQVLGQGPQFIFQYYEKEERGRGNFPDRFSARQFPNYSSELNVNALLLGDSALYLCASSPLPETSGYYEQYFGPGTRLTVT.

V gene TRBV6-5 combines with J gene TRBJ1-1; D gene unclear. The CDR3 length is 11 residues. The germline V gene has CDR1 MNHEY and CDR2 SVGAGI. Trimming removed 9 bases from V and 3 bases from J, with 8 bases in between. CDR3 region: CASKRDTEAFF. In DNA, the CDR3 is TGTGCCAGTAAGCGGGACACTGAAGCTTTCTTT.

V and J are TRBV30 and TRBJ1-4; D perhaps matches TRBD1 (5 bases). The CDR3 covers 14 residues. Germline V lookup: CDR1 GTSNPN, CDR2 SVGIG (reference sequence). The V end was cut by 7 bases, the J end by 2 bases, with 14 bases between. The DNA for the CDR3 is TGTGCCTTCACCAGGGACTGGACTAATGAAAAACTGTTTTTT. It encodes CAFTRDWTNEKLFF.

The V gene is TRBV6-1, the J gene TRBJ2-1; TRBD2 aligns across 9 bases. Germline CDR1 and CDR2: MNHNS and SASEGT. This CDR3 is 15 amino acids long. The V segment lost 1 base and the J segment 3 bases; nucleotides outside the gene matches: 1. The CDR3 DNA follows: TGTGCCAGCAGTGAAGGAGCGGGGGGCTACAATGAGCAGTTCTTC. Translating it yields CASSEGAGGYNEQFF.

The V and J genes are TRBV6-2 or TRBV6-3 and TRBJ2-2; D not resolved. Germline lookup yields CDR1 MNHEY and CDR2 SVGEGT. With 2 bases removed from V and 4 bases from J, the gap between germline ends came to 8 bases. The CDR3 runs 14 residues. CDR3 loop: CASSYRGFTGELFF. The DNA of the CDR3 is TGTGCCAGCAGTTACCGAGGATTCACCGGGGAGCTGTTTTTT.

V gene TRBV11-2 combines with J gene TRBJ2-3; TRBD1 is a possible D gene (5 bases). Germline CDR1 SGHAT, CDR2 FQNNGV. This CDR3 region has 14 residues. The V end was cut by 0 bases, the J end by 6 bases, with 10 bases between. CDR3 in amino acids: CASSLEGVGDTQYF. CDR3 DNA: TGTGCCAGCAGCTTAGAAGGGGTGGGGGATACGCAGTATTTT.

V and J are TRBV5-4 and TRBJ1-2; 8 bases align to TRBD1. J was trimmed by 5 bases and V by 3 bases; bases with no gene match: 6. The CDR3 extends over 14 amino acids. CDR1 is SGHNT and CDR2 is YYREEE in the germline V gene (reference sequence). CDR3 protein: CASSSRDRTYGYTF. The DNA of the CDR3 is TGTGCCAGCAGCTCAAGGGACAGGACATATGGCTACACCTTC.

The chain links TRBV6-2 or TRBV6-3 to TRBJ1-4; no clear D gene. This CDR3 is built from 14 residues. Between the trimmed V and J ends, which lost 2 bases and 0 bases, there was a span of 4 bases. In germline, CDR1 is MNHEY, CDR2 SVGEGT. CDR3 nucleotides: TGTGCCAGCAGTTACAGAGCAACTAATGAAAAACTGTTTTTT. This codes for CASSYRATNEKLFF.

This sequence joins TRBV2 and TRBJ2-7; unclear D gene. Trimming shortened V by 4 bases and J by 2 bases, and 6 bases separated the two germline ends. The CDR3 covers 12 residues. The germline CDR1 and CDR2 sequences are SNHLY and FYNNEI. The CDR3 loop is CASSALTYEQYF. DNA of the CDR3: TGTGCCAGCAGTGCCCTAACCTACGAGCAGTACTTC.

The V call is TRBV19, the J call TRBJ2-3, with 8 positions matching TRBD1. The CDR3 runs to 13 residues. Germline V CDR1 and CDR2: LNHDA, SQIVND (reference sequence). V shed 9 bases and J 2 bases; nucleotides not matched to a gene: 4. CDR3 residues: CASRQGITDTQYF. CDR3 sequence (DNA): TGTGCCAGCCGACAGGGGATCACAGATACGCAGTATTTT. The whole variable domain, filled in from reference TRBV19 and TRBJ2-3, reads DGGITQSPKYLFRKEGQNVTLSCEQNLNHDAMYWYRQDPGQGLRLIYYSQIVNDFQKGDIAEGYSVSREKKESFPLTVTSAQKNPTAFYLCASRQGITDTQYFGPGTRLTVL.

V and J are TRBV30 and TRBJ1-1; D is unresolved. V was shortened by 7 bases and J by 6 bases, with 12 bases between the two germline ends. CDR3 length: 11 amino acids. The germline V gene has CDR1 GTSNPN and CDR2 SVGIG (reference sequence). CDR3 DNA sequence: TGTGCCTTGCTAGGGAGGTCTGAAGCTTTCTTT. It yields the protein CALLGRSEAFF.

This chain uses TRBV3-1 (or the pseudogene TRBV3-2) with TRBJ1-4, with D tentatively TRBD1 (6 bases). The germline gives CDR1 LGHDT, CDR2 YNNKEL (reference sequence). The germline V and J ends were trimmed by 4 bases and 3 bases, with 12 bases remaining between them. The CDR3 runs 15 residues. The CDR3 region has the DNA TGTGCCAGCAGCCCCCTGACAGGATCTAATGAAAAACTGTTTTTT. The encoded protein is CASSPLTGSNEKLFF.

In DNA form, the CDR3 reads TGTGCCTGGATGGCAGGTTCGAACTATGGCTACACCTTC. As protein: CAWMAGSNYGYTF. The chain links TRBV30 to TRBJ1-2; no firm D call. Germline V gene data show CDR1 as GTSNPN and CDR2 as SVGIG (reference sequence). The CDR3 sequence is 13 residues long. The V end was cut by 4 bases, the J end by 2 bases, with 11 bases between.

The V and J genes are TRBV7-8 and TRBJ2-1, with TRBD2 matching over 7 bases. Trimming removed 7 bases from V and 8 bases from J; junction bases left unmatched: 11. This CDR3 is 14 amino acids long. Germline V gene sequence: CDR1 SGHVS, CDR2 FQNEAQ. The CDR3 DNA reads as TGTGCCAGCACCCCCCCGACTAGCATGTATGAGCAGTTCTTC. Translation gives CASTPPTSMYEQFF.

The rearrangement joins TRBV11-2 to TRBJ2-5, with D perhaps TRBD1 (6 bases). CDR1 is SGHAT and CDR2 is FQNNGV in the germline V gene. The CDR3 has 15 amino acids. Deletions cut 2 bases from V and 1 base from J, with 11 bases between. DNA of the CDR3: TGTGCCAGCAGCTTACAGGGGCTGGGCCAAGAGACCCAGTACTTC. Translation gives CASSLQGLGQETQYF. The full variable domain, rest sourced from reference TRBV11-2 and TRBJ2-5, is EAGVAQSPRYKIIEKRQSVAFWCNPISGHATLYWYQQILGQGPKLLIQFQNNGVVDDSQLPKDRFSAERLKGVDSTLKIQPAKLEDSAVYLCASSLQGLGQETQYFGPGTRLLVL.

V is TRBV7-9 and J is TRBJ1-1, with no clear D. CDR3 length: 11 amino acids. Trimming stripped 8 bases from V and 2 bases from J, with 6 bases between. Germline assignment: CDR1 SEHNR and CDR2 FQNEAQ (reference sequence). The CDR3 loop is CASGVNTEAFF. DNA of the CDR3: TGTGCCAGCGGAGTAAACACTGAAGCTTTCTTT.